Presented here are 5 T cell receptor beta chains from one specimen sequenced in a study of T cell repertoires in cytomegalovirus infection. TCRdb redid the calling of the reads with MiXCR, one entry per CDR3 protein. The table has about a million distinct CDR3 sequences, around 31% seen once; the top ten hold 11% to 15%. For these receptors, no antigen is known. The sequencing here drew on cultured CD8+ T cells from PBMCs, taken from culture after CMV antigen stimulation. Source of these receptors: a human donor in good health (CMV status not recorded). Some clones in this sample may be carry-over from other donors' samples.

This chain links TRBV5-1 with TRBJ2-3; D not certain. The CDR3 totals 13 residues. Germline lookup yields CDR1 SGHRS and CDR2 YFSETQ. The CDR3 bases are TGCTACCCTCCGGACCTTAGCACAGATACGCAGTATTTT. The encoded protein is CYPPDLSTDTQYF.

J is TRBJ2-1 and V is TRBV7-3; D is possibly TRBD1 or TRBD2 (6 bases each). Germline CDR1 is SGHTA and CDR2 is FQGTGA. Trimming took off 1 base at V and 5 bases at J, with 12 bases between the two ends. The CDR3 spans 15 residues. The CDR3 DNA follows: TGTGCCAGCAGCTTAATTCGGGGGCAGAACAATGAGCAGTTCTTC. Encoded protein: CASSLIRGQNNEQFF. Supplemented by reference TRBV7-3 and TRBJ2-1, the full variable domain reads GAGVSQTPSNKVTEKGKYVELRCDPISGHTALYWYRQSLGQGPEFLIYFQGTGAADDSGLPNDRFFAVRPEGSVSTLKIQRTERGDSAVYLCASSLIRGQNNEQFFGPGTRLTVL.

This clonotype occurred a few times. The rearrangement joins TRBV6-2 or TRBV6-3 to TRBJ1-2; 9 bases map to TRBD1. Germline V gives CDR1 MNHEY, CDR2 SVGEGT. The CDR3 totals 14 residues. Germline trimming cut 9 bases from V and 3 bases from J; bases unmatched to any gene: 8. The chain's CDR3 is CASDPGQGYYGYTF. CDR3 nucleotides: TGTGCCAGTGACCCGGGACAGGGTTACTATGGCTACACCTTC.

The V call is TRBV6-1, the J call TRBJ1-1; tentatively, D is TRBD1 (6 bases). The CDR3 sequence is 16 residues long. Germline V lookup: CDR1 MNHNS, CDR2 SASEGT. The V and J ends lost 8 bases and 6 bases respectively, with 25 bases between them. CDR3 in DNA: TGTGCCAGCCCAAAGAGGGGGGAAGCTCCGGTCGCTGAAGCTTTCTTT. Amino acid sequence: CASPKRGEAPVAEAFF.

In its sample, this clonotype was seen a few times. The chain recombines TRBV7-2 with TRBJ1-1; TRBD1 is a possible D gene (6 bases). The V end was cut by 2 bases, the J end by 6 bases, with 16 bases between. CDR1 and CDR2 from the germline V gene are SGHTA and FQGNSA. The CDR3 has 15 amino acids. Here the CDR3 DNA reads TGTGCCAGCAGCTTAAAAGGGGGTAAGAGGTCTGAAGCTTTCTTT. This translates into CASSLKGGKRSEAFF.